A selection of T cell receptor beta chains follows, all from one sample in a study of cytomegalovirus exposure and HLA in healthy donors. Profiling relied on immunoSEQ multiplex PCR, and the TCRdb table lists in-frame clones only, not all of them. The sample records over 150,000 clones, about 90% being singletons. Sequencing used PBMCs. The receptors derive from a girl under three years old in good health and CMV-seronegative. Both conserved end residues are part of each CDR3. D genes are given only for firm matches. The size field is filled for only some rows; it gives once, few, many or a size class.

j_gene: TRBJ2-1; abundance: NA; v_gene: TRBV6-6; d_gene: TRBD2; CDR3nt: TGTGCCAGCAGCCCCTCGCGGGAGGTAGCTTGGGAGCAGTTCTTC; CDR3aa: CASSPSREVAWEQFF
j_gene: TRBJ2-1; abundance: NA; v_gene: TRBV6-5; d_gene: NA; CDR3nt: TGTGCCAGCAGTTCCGAGACTAGCTCCTACAATGAGCAGTTCTTC; CDR3aa: CASSSETSSYNEQFF
j_gene: TRBJ1-2; abundance: NA; v_gene: TRBV15; d_gene: TRBD1; CDR3nt: TGTGCCACCAGCAGAGATGGGGGGACAGGGAGAACCCATGGCTACACCTTC; CDR3aa: CATSRDGGTGRTHGYTF
j_gene: TRBJ2-7; abundance: NA; v_gene: TRBV18; d_gene: NA; CDR3nt: TGTGCCAGCTCACCATTGGAGGGGTACGAGCAGTACTTC; CDR3aa: CASSPLEGYEQYF
j_gene: TRBJ2-5; abundance: NA; v_gene: TRBV2; d_gene: TRBD1; CDR3nt: TGTGCCAGCAGTATGGACAGGGGTGAGACCCAGTACTTC; CDR3aa: CASSMDRGETQYF
j_gene: TRBJ2-2; abundance: NA; v_gene: TRBV27; d_gene: TRBD2; CDR3nt: TGTGCCAGCAGTTTATCCCCACTAGCGGTGCACACCGGGGAGCTGTCTTTT; CDR3aa: CASSLSPLAVHTGELSF
j_gene: TRBJ1-2; abundance: NA; v_gene: TRBV7-9; d_gene: NA; CDR3nt: TGTGCCAGCAGCTTAGTGATAACAGCTTTTTATTATGGCTACACCTTC; CDR3aa: CASSLVITAFYYGYTF
j_gene: TRBJ1-3; abundance: NA; v_gene: TRBV15; d_gene: NA; CDR3nt: TGTGCCACCAGACAAAACAGGGTCTCTGGAAACACCATATATTTT; CDR3aa: CATRQNRVSGNTIYF
j_gene: TRBJ2-5; abundance: NA; v_gene: TRBV6-6; d_gene: NA; CDR3nt: TGTGCCGGCCTACAGGGAGCCTTAGAGACCCAGTACTTC; CDR3aa: CAGLQGALETQYF
j_gene: TRBJ2-1; abundance: NA; v_gene: TRBV7-3; d_gene: TRBD2; CDR3nt: TGTGCCAGCAGCTTAGGTTCCGGACTAGCGGGAGATGGCAACAATGAGCAGTTCTTC; CDR3aa: CASSLGSGLAGDGNNEQFF
j_gene: TRBJ2-7; abundance: once; v_gene: TRBV6-1; d_gene: NA; CDR3nt: TGTGCCACGCAGAAGGGAGACTCCTACGAGCAGTACTTC; CDR3aa: CATQKGDSYEQYF